These 20 T cell receptor beta chains originate from one sample sequenced in a study of T cells in women clearing cervical HPV infection. TCRdb's copy holds only in-frame clones and misses some; the assay was immunoSEQ multiplex PCR. This sample's table reports 25,000 to 35,000 clones. Sequenced: blood buffy coat. Every receptor here comes from a woman aged 18-70 years with a cervical HPV16 infection that either progressed to CIN3+ or cleared (not recorded which).

Worth noting for this clone: Coverage ceases 3 residues before the CDR3 finishes, and the germline J gene fills in the end. The genes are TRBV30 and TRBJ1-2; D ambiguous. Germline CDR1 is GTSNPN and CDR2 is SVGIG (reference sequence). The CDR3 runs to 10 residues. V was cut by 4 bases and J by 6 bases, with 6 bases left in between. The part of the CDR3 DNA that was read is TGTGCCTGGATAGCTGATGGC. Protein: CAWIADG. The CDR3 reads in full as CAWIADGYTF.

As concerns this clone: The read terminates 3 residues ahead of where the CDR3 ends, so the germline J gene completes it. The rearrangement links TRBV30 to TRBJ1-5; TRBD1 might be the D (5 bases). The CDR3 consists of 14 residues. Trimming shortened V by 2 bases and J by 0 bases, and 8 bases separated the two germline ends. CDR1 is GTSNPN, CDR2 SVGIG, per germline (reference sequence). The CDR3 bases that were read are TGTGCCTGGAGTTCAGGGAGTAGCAATCAGCCC. Amino acids: CAWSSGSSNQP. The full CDR3 sequence reads CAWSSGSSNQPQHF.

Note on this clone: With the read ending 3 residues before the CDR3 end, the germline J gene is used to fill in that end. The rearrangement joins TRBV7-2 to TRBJ1-1; tentatively, D is TRBD1 (5 bases). The CDR3 covers 15 residues. V dropped 4 bases and J dropped 0 bases, with 12 bases sitting between them. The germline V gene has CDR1 SGHTA and CDR2 FQGNSA. CDR3 sequence: CASSYSTALNTEAFF. CDR3 DNA (partial): TGTGCCAGCAGCTACTCGACAGCCCTGAACACTGAA. Full variable domain (outside the CDR3, taken from reference TRBV7-2 and TRBJ1-1): GAGVSQSPSNKVTEKGKDVELRCDPISGHTALYWYRQSLGQGLEFLIYFQGNSAPDKSGLPSDRFSAERTGGSVSTLTIQRTQQEDSAVYLCASSYSTALNTEAFFGQGTRLTVV.

About this clone itself: The CDR3 end lies 3 residues beyond the end of the read and is filled in from the germline J gene. The chain couples TRBV5-5 to TRBJ1-1; the D is unclear. The germline V gene encodes CDR1 SGHKS and CDR2 YYEKEE (reference sequence). CDR3 length: 14 amino acids. The V and J ends lost 4 bases and 2 bases respectively, with 12 bases between them. This CDR3 reads CASSNQFENTEAFF. The CDR3 DNA, read in part, is TGTGCCAGCAGCAACCAGTTTGAAAACACTGAA.

The CDR3 loop reads CASSFHPSLGQGRNTIYF. The covered CDR3 bases are TGTGCCAGCAGTTTTCATCCATCCCTGGGACAGGGTCGGAACACC. This rearrangement joins TRBV12-3 or TRBV12-4 to TRBJ1-3, with 9 bases aligning to TRBD1. The CDR3 goes on 3 residues after the read ends, and that part is filled in from the germline J gene. The CDR3 covers 18 residues. J lost 7 bases, V lost 3 bases, and 16 bases had no gene match.

About this clone itself: Read coverage stops 3 residues before the CDR3 terminus; the germline J gene supplies the remainder. This rearrangement joins TRBV10-3 to TRBJ2-2, with D maybe TRBD2 (6 bases). The CDR3 has 14 residues. V was trimmed by 11 bases and J by 2 bases, leaving 15 bases between them. Germline V gene data show CDR1 as ENHRY and CDR2 as SYGVKD. The part of the CDR3 DNA that was read is TGTGCCGCCAGAGAGCGGGTTAACACCGGGGAG. It is translated as CAARERVNTGE. The complete CDR3 reads CAARERVNTGELFF.

Worth noting for this clone: The missing CDR3 end, 3 residues past where the read stops, is filled in from the germline J gene. V is TRBV10-2 and J is TRBJ2-7, with 7 bases aligning to TRBD1. This CDR3 comprises 12 residues. V shed 7 bases, J shed 1 base, and the junction held 1 base outside the gene matches. Germline CDR1 WSHSY, CDR2 SAAADI. The CDR3 protein is CASTGQSYEQYF. The DNA read from the CDR3 is TGCGCCAGCACGGGACAGTCCTACGAG.

Notes on this clone: Read coverage stops 3 residues before the CDR3 terminus; the germline J gene supplies the remainder. This chain links TRBV5-1 with TRBJ1-1; 7 nucleotides align to TRBD1. Germline V lookup: CDR1 SGHRS, CDR2 YFSETQ. CDR3 length equals 12 residues. CDR3 DNA, as far as it was read: TGCGCCAGCAAAGCCGGACAGGATCGC. Translated: CASKAGQDR. The whole CDR3 reads CASKAGQDRAFF. Full variable domain (missing parts from reference TRBV5-1 and TRBJ1-1): KAGVTQTPRYLIKTRGQQVTLSCSPISGHRSVSWYQQTPGQGLQFLFEYFSETQRNKGNFPGRFSGRQFSNSRSEMNVSTLELGDSALYLCASKAGQDRAFFGQGTRLTVV.

Concerning this clone itself: With the read ending 3 residues before the CDR3 end, the germline J gene is used to fill in that end. The rearrangement joins TRBV19 to TRBJ1-2; D not certain. CDR1 is LNHDA, CDR2 SQIVND, per germline (reference sequence). This CDR3 region has 14 residues. CDR3 DNA, as far as it was read: TGTGCCAGTACGAGCGGGAGGGATTCCTACGAC. This translates into CASTSGRDSYD. The entire CDR3 reads CASTSGRDSYDYTF.

A remark on this clone: The CDR3 goes on 3 residues after the read ends, and that part is filled in from the germline J gene. This chain joins TRBV5-5 and TRBJ1-2; TRBD1 aligns across 9 bases. From germline, CDR1 is SGHKS and CDR2 YYEKEE (reference sequence). This CDR3 contains 14 residues. The CDR3 bases that were read are TGTGCCAGCAGCTGGGGACAGGGAGTAGGCGGC. Amino acids: CASSWGQGVGG. The CDR3 in its entirety is CASSWGQGVGGYTF.

In regard to this clone: Sequencing ends 3 residues short of the CDR3 end; the germline J gene provides the rest. The chain is built from TRBV20-1 and TRBJ2-1; 7 bases map to TRBD2. J gave up 5 bases and V 5 bases, and 9 bases lay outside the gene matches. Per the germline V gene, CDR1 is DFQATT and CDR2 is SNEGSKA (reference sequence). The CDR3 spans 14 residues. The covered CDR3 bases are TGCAGTGCTTTCGGACTAGTAGCCAACAATGAG. Translation: CSAFGLVANNE. The CDR3 in full is CSAFGLVANNEQFF.

The sequenced CDR3 bases are TGTGCTAGTGGTTTGGTTCTAGGGACAGGGGGCATGAACACTGAA. It encodes CASGLVLGTGGMNTE. The whole CDR3 region reads CASGLVLGTGGMNTEAFF. The chain is built from TRBV12-5 and TRBJ1-1; TRBD1 agrees at 12 bases. From the germline J gene comes the end of the CDR3, since the read stops 3 residues before it. This CDR3 spans 18 amino acids. The J segment lost 0 bases and the V segment lost 0 bases, leaving 5 bases of the junction unmatched. Germline V gene data show CDR1 as LGHNT and CDR2 as FRNRAP.

Notes on this clone: Coverage ceases 3 residues before the CDR3 finishes, and the germline J gene fills in the end. J is TRBJ2-1 and V is TRBV20-1; TRBD2 is a possible D gene (6 bases). Germline V lookup: CDR1 DFQATT, CDR2 SNEGSKA (reference sequence). V lost 3 bases, J lost 4 bases, and 16 bases lay in between. The CDR3 runs 15 residues. The part of the CDR3 DNA that was read is TGCAGTGCTAGCCTGGGGGGAGGAGGATACAATGAG. Amino acid sequence: CSASLGGGGYNE. Given in full, the CDR3 is CSASLGGGGYNEQFF.

A remark on this clone: The read falls 3 residues short of the CDR3 end, and the missing part is taken from the germline J gene. The chain recombines TRBV6-1 with TRBJ2-5, with TRBD2 matching 11 bases. CDR1 is MNHNS and CDR2 is SASEGT in the germline V gene. V lost 2 bases and J lost 4; bases outside the gene matches: 6. The CDR3 is made up of 16 amino acids. The CDR3 DNA, read in part, is TGTGCCAGCAGTGAAAAACGCCTAGCGGGAGGAGAGACC. Translation: CASSEKRLAGGET. The CDR3, in full, reads CASSEKRLAGGETQYF.

Regarding this clone: The CDR3 end falls 3 residues outside the read, so it is completed with the germline J gene. The rearrangement links TRBV2 to TRBJ2-2, with a weak D call TRBD2 (5 bases). CDR1 is SNHLY and CDR2 is FYNNEI in the germline V gene. The ends were cut back, 4 bases at V and 8 bases at J, with 11 bases in the middle. The CDR3 loop spans 13 amino acids. Partial CDR3 DNA: TGTGCCAGCAGTGTTGCTAGCAGGGGGGAG. Amino acids: CASSVASRGE. The entire CDR3 sequence reads CASSVASRGELFF. Filled out from reference TRBV2 and TRBJ2-2, the complete variable domain reads EPEVTQTPSHQVTQMGQEVILRCVPISNHLYFYWYRQILGQKVEFLVSFYNNEISEKSEIFDDQFSVERPDGSNFTLKIRSTKLEDSAMYFCASSVASRGELFFGEGSRLTVL.

Regarding this clone: Read data end 3 residues before the CDR3 end; the end is taken from the germline J gene. This rearrangement joins TRBV7-6 to TRBJ2-1, with 9 nucleotides matching TRBD2. CDR3 length equals 15 residues. Unmatched junction bases numbered 9, after V lost 5 bases and J lost 7 bases. The germline V gene has CDR1 SGHVS and CDR2 FNYEAQ. The sequenced part of the CDR3 DNA is TGTGCCAGCAGCCTCAGCGGGGGGCCGAAGAATGAG. Translation: CASSLSGGPKNE. The whole CDR3 protein is CASSLSGGPKNEQFF. Full variable domain (outside the CDR3, taken from reference TRBV7-6 and TRBJ2-1): GAGVSQSPRYKVTKRGQDVALRCDPISGHVSLYWYRQALGQGPEFLTYFNYEAQQDKSGLPNDRFSAERPEGSISTLTIQRTEQRDSAMYRCASSLSGGPKNEQFFGPGTRLTVL.

With regard to this clone: The observed sequence ends 3 residues before the CDR3 terminus, with the missing tail filled in from the germline J gene. The chain has TRBV5-1 and TRBJ2-1; the D gene is possibly TRBD2 (6 bases). The germline CDR1 and CDR2 sequences are SGHRS and YFSETQ. This CDR3 spans 17 amino acids. V was pared by 0 bases and J by 5 bases, with 18 bases between. The CDR3 bases that were read are TGCGCCAGCAGCTTGGCCGGGGCGGGGTCATACCACAATGAG. This encodes CASSLAGAGSYHNE. The complete CDR3 protein is CASSLAGAGSYHNEQFF.

As for this clone: The read ends 3 residues shy of where the CDR3 ends; the end is completed using the germline J gene. V and J are TRBV18 and TRBJ2-2; 9 bases fit TRBD2. Unmatched junction bases numbered 2, after V lost 1 base and J lost 5 bases. CDR3 length equals 15 residues. The germline gives CDR1 KGHSH, CDR2 LQKENI. The CDR3 reads CASSPLLAGTGELFF. The part of the CDR3 DNA that was read is TGTGCCAGCTCACCACTTCTAGCGGGAACCGGGGAG.

In the case of this clone: The read halts 3 residues ahead of the CDR3 end, with the missing end drawn from the germline J gene. The J gene is TRBJ2-5, the V gene TRBV10-3, with 9 positions matching TRBD1. CDR3 size: 15 residues. CDR1 and CDR2 from the germline V gene are ENHRY and SYGVKD. Germline trimming cut 0 bases from V and 4 bases from J; bases unmatched to any gene: 3. CDR3 loop: CAISESGQGSETQYF. CDR3 bases read: TGTGCCATCAGTGAGTCGGGACAGGGATCAGAGACC.

The CDR3 sequence: CASSRTGSTTGELFF. The part of the CDR3 DNA that was read is TGTGCCAGCAGCCGGACAGGGTCGACCACCGGGGAG. The chain has TRBV7-9 and TRBJ2-2, with 8 bases fitting TRBD1. The read halts 3 residues ahead of the CDR3 end, with the missing end drawn from the germline J gene. V lost 5 bases and J lost 4; bases outside the gene matches: 6. Looked up from germline, CDR1 is SEHNR and CDR2 is FQNEAQ (reference sequence). This CDR3 is 15 amino acids long.